This TCR beta chain was documented in a study of radiation and T cells in renal cell carcinoma. Time point in this sample: blood 4 weeks post-SBRT, at nephrectomy. Treatment: 15 Gy SBRT to primary tumor, nephrectomy 4 weeks later. Clear cell pathology was present in this patient's renal cell carcinoma. Profiling relied on immunoSEQ multiplex PCR, and the TCRdb table lists in-frame clones only, not all of them. The repertoire consists of 65,000 or so clones, with around three quarters occurring once and the leading ten covering less than 8%. V was cut by 0 bases and J by 0 bases, with 12 bases left in between. This CDR3 spans 17 amino acids. Per the germline V gene, CDR1 is SQVTM and CDR2 is ANQGSEA.

The material was blood, obtained from a patient whose treatment included radiotherapy and nephrectomy. The origin of this receptor is a man between 60 and 70 years old with renal cell carcinoma. This rearrangement joins TRBV29-1 to TRBJ1-6; D ambiguous. The CDR3 DNA reads TGCAGCGTTGAAGAAATGATTTCCAGCTCCTATAATTCACCCCTCCACTTT. Translating it yields CSVEEMISSSYNSPLHF.